The 27 T cell receptor beta chains reported below all come from one sample, sequenced in a study of cytomegalovirus exposure and HLA in healthy donors. The PCR was carried out with 60 Vbeta primers and 13 Jbeta primers. Sequencing used immunoSEQ multiplex PCR; TCRdb keeps in-frame clones, though not all of them. The sample data list 200,000 or so clones. The sequenced sample consisted of PBMCs. The source of these receptors is a boy aged 5-17 years in good health and CMV-seronegative.

This chain uses TRBV6-1 with TRBJ2-2, with 7 nucleotides matching TRBD1. The CDR3 has 14 residues. Germline CDR1 MNHNS, CDR2 SASEGT. V shed 6 bases and J 8 bases; nucleotides not matched to a gene: 9. The chain's CDR3 is CASRTGASLGELFF. The CDR3, as DNA: TGTGCCAGCAGAACAGGGGCCTCTTTGGGGGAGCTGTTTTTT.

The CDR3: CASRPAGYTGELFF. The CDR3 DNA reads as TGTGCCAGCAGGCCAGCGGGGTACACCGGGGAGCTGTTTTTT. The J gene is TRBJ2-2, the V gene TRBV27, with TRBD2 matching 7 bases. Germline V gene data show CDR1 as MNHEY and CDR2 as SMNVEV (reference sequence). The J segment lost 3 bases and the V segment lost 6 bases, leaving 4 bases of the junction unmatched. This CDR3 has 14 residues.

The chain links TRBV7-8 to TRBJ2-5; weak D call: TRBD1 (6 bases). The CDR3 runs to 16 residues. Per germline, CDR1 SGHVS and CDR2 FQNEAQ. The V end was cut by 4 bases, the J end by 2 bases, with 17 bases between. This CDR3 is CASSYNRASPQETQYF. CDR3 sequence (DNA): TGTGCCAGCAGCTATAACAGGGCCAGTCCGCAAGAGACCCAGTACTTC.

V usage is TRBV7-2 and J usage is TRBJ1-1, with D possibly matching TRBD1 (5 bases). From germline, CDR1 is SGHTA and CDR2 FQGNSA. Deletions cut 5 bases from V and 2 bases from J, with 12 bases between. This CDR3 contains 14 residues. The DNA for the CDR3 is TGTGCCAGCAGCGCCAGGGTGATAAACACTGAAGCTTTCTTT. Amino acid sequence: CASSARVINTEAFF. The full variable domain, in which reference TRBV7-2 and TRBJ1-1 provide the parts outside the CDR3, is GAGVSQSPSNKVTEKGKDVELRCDPISGHTALYWYRQSLGQGLEFLIYFQGNSAPDKSGLPSDRFSAERTGGSVSTLTIQRTQQEDSAVYLCASSARVINTEAFFGQGTRLTVV.

The chain has TRBV30 and TRBJ2-7, with D possibly TRBD2 on 6 matching bases. V was trimmed by 0 bases and J by 6 bases, leaving 12 bases between them. Germline values: CDR1 GTSNPN, CDR2 SVGIG (reference sequence). CDR3 length equals 13 residues. This CDR3 is CAWSVEGPREQYF. The CDR3 DNA sequence: TGTGCCTGGAGTGTGGAGGGACCCCGCGAGCAGTACTTC.

The chain uses TRBV5-1 and TRBJ2-7; D gene unclear. The germline V gene encodes CDR1 SGHRS and CDR2 YFSETQ. The V end was cut by 4 bases, the J end by 6 bases, with 11 bases between. The CDR3 totals 12 residues. CDR3 nucleotide sequence: TGCGCCAGCAGCACGCTATCTGGCGAGCAGTACTTC. It codes for CASSTLSGEQYF.

V and J are TRBV15 and TRBJ2-1, with 8 bases aligning to TRBD1. CDR3 length: 13 residues. V was clipped by 8 bases and J by 1 base; unmatched bases: 1. The germline V gene encodes CDR1 LNHNV and CDR2 YYDKDF (reference sequence). The CDR3 sequence is CATWTGSYNEQFF. The CDR3 DNA follows: TGTGCCACCTGGACAGGGTCCTACAATGAGCAGTTCTTC.

J is TRBJ2-7 and V is TRBV20-1, with a tentative D call TRBD1 (6 bases). CDR3 length: 11 amino acids. Germline-derived CDR1 and CDR2 are DFQATT and SNEGSKA (reference sequence). Trimming removed 6 bases from V and 4 bases from J, with 10 bases in between. CDR3 loop: CSAKQGYEQYF. DNA for the CDR3: TGCAGTGCAAAACAGGGATACGAGCAGTACTTC.

Here the CDR3 DNA reads TGCGCCAGCAGCTTGGGGGGGGGACAACTTTACGAGCAGTACTTC. It codes for CASSLGGGQLYEQYF. The chain has TRBV5-1 and TRBJ2-7; D is possibly TRBD2 (7 bases). Trimming pared 0 bases from V and 4 bases from J, leaving 14 bases between. There are 15 residues in the CDR3. The V gene's germline CDR1 is SGHRS and CDR2 YFSETQ.

The V and J genes are TRBV4-1 and TRBJ2-3; a weak D match, TRBD2 (5 bases). V lost 0 bases, J lost 0 bases, and 13 bases lay in between. Looked up from germline, CDR1 is MGHRA and CDR2 is YSYEKL. This CDR3 has 17 residues. CDR3 sequence: CASSQDRAGTSTDTQYF. CDR3 in DNA: TGCGCCAGCAGCCAAGATCGCGCGGGCACTAGCACAGATACGCAGTATTTT.

The V call is TRBV27, the J call TRBJ1-5; 11 bases are shared with TRBD1. The CDR3 covers 15 residues. Per germline, CDR1 MNHEY and CDR2 SMNVEV (reference sequence). Trimming at V came to 4 bases and at J to 7 bases, leaving 6 bases not matched to a gene. The DNA of the CDR3 is TGTGCCAGCAGTTCGGGACAGGGGGATCGGCAGCCCCAGCATTTT. Its protein product is CASSSGQGDRQPQHF.

This rearrangement joins TRBV7-2 to TRBJ2-4; the D is unclear. From germline, CDR1 is SGHTA and CDR2 FQGNSA. Trimming took off 3 bases at V and 0 bases at J, with 9 bases between the two ends. The CDR3 has 15 residues. CDR3 in amino acids: CASSFPQVAKNIQYF. The CDR3 DNA reads as TGTGCCAGCAGCTTCCCTCAGGTAGCCAAAAACATTCAGTACTTC.

The chain links TRBV30 to TRBJ1-1, with a tentative D call TRBD1 (6 bases). The CDR3 runs to 13 residues. Germline CDR1 is GTSNPN and CDR2 is SVGIG (reference sequence). The V end was cut by 1 base, the J end by 5 bases, with 11 bases between. The chain's CDR3 is CAWSATGRTEAFF. CDR3 sequence (DNA): TGTGCCTGGAGTGCAACAGGGCGGACTGAAGCTTTCTTT.

The J gene is TRBJ2-3, the V gene TRBV4-1; D is ambiguous. From germline, CDR1 is MGHRA and CDR2 YSYEKL. The ends were cut back, 2 bases at V and 6 bases at J, with 12 bases in the middle. The CDR3 totals 14 residues. The CDR3 DNA reads as TGCGCCAGCAGCCAAACGCGCGCAGCGGATACGCAGTATTTT. This sequence encodes CASSQTRAADTQYF.

This CDR3 is CASSQGRGRENIQYF. Written as DNA, the CDR3 is TGTGCCAGCAGCCAAGGAAGGGGTCGGGAAAACATTCAGTACTTC. The genes are TRBV14 and TRBJ2-4; weak D call: TRBD1 (5 bases). CDR3 length: 15 amino acids. The germline V gene has CDR1 SGHDN and CDR2 FVKESK. Deletions cut 1 base from V and 5 bases from J, with 12 bases between.

A word on this clone: Other DNA sequences from this sample encode an identical CDR3 as well. The gene calls are TRBV7-3 and TRBJ1-1, with 7 positions matching TRBD1. The CDR3 extends over 14 amino acids. Trimming at V came to 2 bases and at J to 2 bases, leaving 2 bases not matched to a gene. Germline CDR1 is SGHTA and CDR2 is FQGTGA. This CDR3 reads CASSLSGGNTEAFF. DNA of the CDR3: TGTGCCAGCAGCTTATCAGGGGGAAACACTGAAGCTTTCTTT.

The gene calls are TRBV7-6 and TRBJ1-5; weak D call: TRBD1 (6 bases). The V end lost 5 bases, the J end lost 4 bases, and 15 bases lay between the germline ends. Germline CDR1 and CDR2: SGHVS and FNYEAQ. The length of the CDR3 is 15 residues. This CDR3 is CASSILSGVNQPQHF. CDR3 in DNA: TGTGCCAGCAGCATCCTTTCAGGGGTAAATCAGCCCCAGCATTTT.

The chain has TRBV4-1 and TRBJ2-5; D is ambiguous. The CDR3 has 15 amino acids. In germline, CDR1 is MGHRA, CDR2 YSYEKL. V shed 1 base and J shed 7 bases, with 16 bases lying between them. The CDR3 coding sequence is TGCGCCAGCAGCCAAGTAATGCCCCCCCTCGGGACCCAGTACTTC. Its protein product is CASSQVMPPLGTQYF.

This chain uses TRBV6-5 with TRBJ2-5; D remains unclear. The end of the DNA is better explained by TRBJ2-7, so the J call may be wrong. The CDR3 spans 13 residues. Germline V lookup: CDR1 MNHEY, CDR2 SVGAGI. CDR3 sequence: CASSYAHSYEQYF. In DNA, the CDR3 is TGTGCCAGCAGTTACGCCCACTCCTACGAGCAGTACTTC.

V is TRBV5-4 and J is TRBJ1-4, with 7 nucleotides matching TRBD1. J lost 7 bases, V lost 3 bases, and 6 bases had no gene match. From germline, CDR1 is SGHNT and CDR2 YYREEE (reference sequence). The CDR3 totals 14 residues. The CDR3 DNA sequence: TGTGCCAGCAGCTCGACAGGGTTGGGTGAAAAACTGTTTTTT. It yields the protein CASSSTGLGEKLFF. Full variable domain (missing parts from reference TRBV5-4 and TRBJ1-4): ETGVTQSPTHLIKTRGQQVTLRCSSQSGHNTVSWYQQALGQGPQFIFQYYREEENGRGNFPPRFSGLQFPNYSSELNVNALELDDSALYLCASSSTGLGEKLFFGSGTQLSVL.

The J gene is TRBJ1-5, the V gene TRBV6-4; D is unclear. The CDR3 totals 12 residues. Looked up from germline, CDR1 is MRHNA and CDR2 is SNTAGT. Deletions cut 8 bases from V and 3 bases from J, with 8 bases between. CDR3 in amino acids: CASGPFNQPQHF. For the CDR3, the DNA is TGTGCCAGCGGCCCGTTCAATCAGCCCCAGCATTTT.

The V call is TRBV7-5, the J call TRBJ2-1; whether TRBD1, the table's D call, matches the DNA was not checked. TRBV7-5 is flagged as a pseudogene. The CDR3 runs 18 residues. CDR3 sequence (DNA): TGTGTCAGAAGCTTAAAGGACGGGACAGTGTGGTCCTACAATGAGCAGTTCTTC. Translated, it gives CVRSLKDGTVWSYNEQFF.

V usage is TRBV7-2 and J usage is TRBJ2-7; possibly TRBD1 for D (5 bases). CDR1 SGHTA and CDR2 FQGNSA come from the germline V gene. Trimming left V 2 bases short and J 4 bases short, with 12 bases between. The CDR3 spans 14 residues. The CDR3 loop reads CASSLLAGWYEQYF. In DNA form, the CDR3 reads TGTGCCAGCAGCTTACTGGCAGGGTGGTACGAGCAGTACTTC.

This rearrangement joins TRBV5-4 to TRBJ1-2, with TRBD1 matching over 8 bases. With 5 bases clipped from V and 3 bases from J, the junction kept 6 bases outside the gene matches. The CDR3 sequence is 14 residues long. Looked up from germline, CDR1 is SGHNT and CDR2 is YYREEE (reference sequence). The DNA of the CDR3 is TGTGCCAGCAGTCTAAGACAGGGGTACTATGGCTACACCTTC. Encoded protein: CASSLRQGYYGYTF.

This sequence joins TRBV9 and TRBJ2-3; D is perhaps TRBD2 (7 bases). Trimming shortened V by 3 bases and J by 2 bases, and 16 bases separated the two germline ends. This CDR3 has 16 amino acids. Germline values: CDR1 SGDLS, CDR2 YYNGEE. In DNA form, the CDR3 reads TGTGCCAGCAGCGAGATCGGGGGGCCCCCCACAGATACGCAGTATTTT. Translation: CASSEIGGPPTDTQYF.

V usage is TRBV30 and J usage is TRBJ2-7; 9 nucleotides line up with TRBD1. V was pared by 4 bases and J by 3 bases, with 7 bases of the junction left unmatched. This CDR3 spans 14 amino acids. Germline CDR1 is GTSNPN and CDR2 is SVGIG (reference sequence). The CDR3 loop reads CAWTSGTGIYEQYF. The CDR3 bases are TGTGCCTGGACCTCCGGGACAGGGATCTACGAGCAGTACTTC.

CDR3 coding DNA: TGCGCCAGCAGCTCTGGCCGGGCTAGCGGGGGGGCGGGCACAGATACGCAGTATTTT. Protein product: CASSSGRASGGAGTDTQYF. This chain uses TRBV5-1 with TRBJ2-3; 12 positions agree with TRBD2. CDR1 is SGHRS, CDR2 YFSETQ, per germline. CDR3 length equals 19 residues. Trimming removed 3 bases from V and 1 base from J; junction bases left unmatched: 12.